Presented here are 9 T cell receptor beta chains from one specimen sequenced in a study of human T cells and chemical hapten exposure (dated by TCRdb to the early 2020s). The time point label here, explained by the study, means: pre-sensitization, week 0. Read against the paper, the sample's treatment or condition label means: therapeutic diphenylcyclopropenone sensitization with weekly scalp DPC. The library was built by means of RACE. Reads for this sample came from a NextSeq 500. TCRdb reprocessing: public reads trimmed at Q25 with fastp, clones called with MiXCR, in-frame beta chains kept. Merged by CDR3 protein, the rows form single entries marked with the most common genes and DNA. For this sample there are 250,000 to 300,000 distinct CDR3 sequences; roughly 7.7% appear just once. Of the sample, 1.2% is held by the ten largest clones. Sequencing used whole blood, obtained in connection with sensitization to the hapten diphenylcyclopropenone (DPC). The receptors originated from a man younger than 35 with alopecia areata. Some clones in this sample may be carry-over from other donors' samples.

V and J are TRBV20-1 and TRBJ1-1, with no clear D. The CDR3 is made up of 11 amino acids. V dropped 1 base and J dropped 5 bases, with 5 bases sitting between them. CDR1 DFQATT and CDR2 SNEGSKA come from the germline V gene (reference sequence). The CDR3 sequence: CSARVGTEAFF. The CDR3 bases are TGCAGTGCTAGAGTAGGGACTGAAGCTTTCTTT.

This clonotype turned up a few times. V usage is TRBV27 and J usage is TRBJ2-3; D gene unclear. Trimming removed 3 bases from V and 4 bases from J, with 8 bases in between. The CDR3 loop spans 13 amino acids. CDR1 is MNHEY, CDR2 SMNVEV, per germline (reference sequence). DNA for the CDR3: TGTGCCAGCAGTTTTGGGGTTTCAGATACGCAGTATTTT. It specifies CASSFGVSDTQYF.

The CDR3 DNA sequence: TGTGCCAGCAGTCCCAGGGGGCTAAGCTCCTACGAGCAGTACGTC. It codes for CASSPRGLSSYEQYV. V and J are TRBV12-3 or TRBV12-4 and TRBJ2-7; 8 bases line up with TRBD1. The CDR3 length is 15 residues. J was trimmed by 0 bases and V by 5 bases; bases with no gene match: 6.

This clonotype was seen more than once but under ten times. The chain couples TRBV10-3 to TRBJ1-1; D uncertain. V shed 7 bases and J shed 2 bases, with 11 bases lying between them. Germline CDR1 reads ENHRY; CDR2 reads SYGVKD. The CDR3 is made up of 13 amino acids. This CDR3 is CAITFGANTEAFF. CDR3 in DNA: TGTGCCATCACATTTGGAGCAAACACTGAAGCTTTCTTT.

This chain connects TRBV18 to TRBJ1-1; D not resolved. The CDR3 covers 16 residues. Between the trimmed V and J ends, which lost 2 bases and 0 bases, there was a span of 13 bases. Germline-derived CDR1 and CDR2 are KGHSH and LQKENI. The CDR3, as DNA: TGTGCCAGCTCACCAGGGCGACAAACCATGAACACTGAAGCTTTCTTT. It translates to CASSPGRQTMNTEAFF.

In its sample, this clonotype was seen many times. V usage is TRBV10-3 and J usage is TRBJ2-2; 9 nucleotides align to TRBD1. V lost 7 bases to trimming and J lost 3 bases; unmatched junction nucleotides: 9. The germline V gene encodes CDR1 ENHRY and CDR2 SYGVKD. This CDR3 spans 16 amino acids. CDR3 nucleotide sequence: TGTGCCATCAAAGTTCGTGACAGGGGGGACACCGGGGAGCTGTTTTTT. It specifies CAIKVRDRGDTGELFF.

J is TRBJ1-2 and V is TRBV7-9, with unresolved D. Germline CDR1 is SEHNR and CDR2 is FQNEAQ (reference sequence). The V end lost 5 bases, the J end lost 0 bases, and 7 bases lay between the germline ends. The CDR3 is made up of 13 amino acids. CDR3 in amino acids: CASSAMSNYGYTF. CDR3 coding DNA: TGTGCCAGCAGCGCAATGTCTAACTATGGCTACACCTTC.

This CDR3 reads CASSLRQPYNEQFF. The CDR3 coding sequence is TGCGCCAGCAGCTTGAGACAACCATACAATGAGCAGTTCTTC. The chain carries TRBV5-1 and TRBJ2-1; no definite D call. The V end lost 1 base, the J end lost 4 bases, and 9 bases lay between the germline ends. The CDR3 loop spans 14 amino acids. In germline, CDR1 is SGHRS, CDR2 YFSETQ.

This clonotype was seen a few times. V gene TRBV5-1 combines with J gene TRBJ1-1; D unresolved. The length of the CDR3 is 15 residues. Germline CDR1 reads SGHRS; CDR2 reads YFSETQ. The ends were cut back, 5 bases at V and 7 bases at J, with 21 bases in the middle. In DNA form, the CDR3 reads TGCGCCAGCAGACTTACATCCTCTTGGTACGGTGAAGCTTTCTTT. Translating gives CASRLTSSWYGEAFF.